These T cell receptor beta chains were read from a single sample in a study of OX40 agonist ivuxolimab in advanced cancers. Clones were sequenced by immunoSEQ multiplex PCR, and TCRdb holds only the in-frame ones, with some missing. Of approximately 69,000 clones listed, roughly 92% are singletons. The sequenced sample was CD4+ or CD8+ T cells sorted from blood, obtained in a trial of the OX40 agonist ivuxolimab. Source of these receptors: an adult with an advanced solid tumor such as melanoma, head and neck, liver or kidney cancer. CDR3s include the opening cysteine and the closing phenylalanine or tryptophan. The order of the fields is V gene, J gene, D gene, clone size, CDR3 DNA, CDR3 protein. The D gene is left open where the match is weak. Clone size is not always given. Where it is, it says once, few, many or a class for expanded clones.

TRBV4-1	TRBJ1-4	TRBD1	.	TGCGCCAGCAGCCAAAGAGACAGGGGAGAAAAACTGTTTTTT	CASSQRDRGEKLFF
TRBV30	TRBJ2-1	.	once	TGTGCCTGGAGTGTCCGTCAGGGACTTGAGCAGTTCTTC	CAWSVRQGLEQFF
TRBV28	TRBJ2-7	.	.	TGTGCCAGCAGTAGGACGGCTTGGGGGGCTTCCTACGAGCAGTACTTC	CASSRTAWGASYEQYF
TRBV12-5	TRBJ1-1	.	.	TGTGCTAGTGGTTTGGGGCATACTGAAGCTTTCTTT	CASGLGHTEAFF
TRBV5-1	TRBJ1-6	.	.	TGCGCCAGCAGTCTAGGCGTGTGGCAGGGACGATATAATTCACCCCTCCACTTT	CASSLGVWQGRYNSPLHF
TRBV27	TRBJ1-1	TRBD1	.	TGTGCCAGCAGCTTACAGGGGGCGCGGACTGAAGCTTTCTTT	CASSLQGARTEAFF
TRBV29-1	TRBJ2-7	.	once	TGCAGCATAGGAGGGACATACCACTACGAGCAGTACTTC	CSIGGTYHYEQYF
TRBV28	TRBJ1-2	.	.	TGTGCCCTAGGACAGAACTATGGCTACACCTTC	CALGQNYGYTF
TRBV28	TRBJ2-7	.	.	TGTGCCAGCAGTCCTCGGCGCCCGCAAGGCTACGAGCAGTACTTC	CASSPRRPQGYEQYF
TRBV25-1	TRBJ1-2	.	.	TGTGCCAGCAGTGAATCGGCGGCGGTTAGTGGCTACACCTTC	CASSESAAVSGYTF
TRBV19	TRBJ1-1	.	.	TGTGCCAGTAGGCGTACAGGGAGGGAAGCTTTCTTT	CASRRTGREAFF
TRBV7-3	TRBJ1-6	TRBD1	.	TGTGCCAGCAGTCAACAGGGGAGTGGTTCACCCCTCCACTTT	CASSQQGSGSPLHF
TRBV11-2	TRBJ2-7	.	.	TGTGCCAGCAGCTTATCGAACGAGCAGTACTTC	CASSLSNEQYF
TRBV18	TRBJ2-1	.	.	TGTGCCAGCTCACCATCGAGGGGGACCCACAATAAGCAGTTCTTC	CASSPSRGTHNKQFF
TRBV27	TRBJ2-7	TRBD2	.	TGTGCCAGCAGTTCGGCGGGGACTAGCGGGAAGTACGAGCAGTACTTC	CASSSAGTSGKYEQYF
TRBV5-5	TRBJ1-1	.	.	TGTGCCAGCAGCCCGGCCGGAGGAATGAACACTGAAGCTTTCTTT	CASSPAGGMNTEAFF
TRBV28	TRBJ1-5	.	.	TGTGCCAGCTGTACTGGGGGAATTAATCAGCCCCAGCATTTT	CASCTGGINQPQHF
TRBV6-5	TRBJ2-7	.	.	TGTGCCAGCAGCAGAGGGGACAACTCCTACGAGCAGTACTTC	CASSRGDNSYEQYF
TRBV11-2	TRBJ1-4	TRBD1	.	TGTGCCAGCAGCATGTCAGGACAGGGGGGAAAACTGTTTTTT	CASSMSGQGGKLFF
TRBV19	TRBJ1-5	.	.	TGTGCCAGTAGTATCTCCCCTCCGACATTACAGCCCCAGCATTTT	CASSISPPTLQPQHF
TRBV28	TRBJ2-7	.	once	TGTGCCAGCAGGCCGAGTTTGGGTGGGGCCTACGAGCAGTACTTC	CASRPSLGGAYEQYF
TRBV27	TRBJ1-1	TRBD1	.	TGTGCCAGCAGTTTAAGACAGGGGGCTTCTGAAGCTTTCTTT	CASSLRQGASEAFF
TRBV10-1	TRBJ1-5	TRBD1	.	TGCGCCAGCAAGGAACTTAGGGACAGGAGATCTTATAGCAATCAGCCCCAGCATTTT	CASKELRDRRSYSNQPQHF
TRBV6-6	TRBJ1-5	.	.	TGTGCCAGCACCTTATATAATCCAGGGGGCAATCAGCCCCAGCATTTT	CASTLYNPGGNQPQHF
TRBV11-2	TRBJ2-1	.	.	TGTGCCAGCAGCCGTCCCGGGACTTTCTCCATTGAGCAGTTCTTC	CASSRPGTFSIEQFF
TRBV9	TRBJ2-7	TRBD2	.	TGTGCCAGCAGCGTAGAACTAGCGGAGACCTACGAGCAGTACTTC	CASSVELAETYEQYF
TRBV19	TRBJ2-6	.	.	TGTGCCAGTAGGAGAGAACGGAGCTCTGGGGCCAACGTCCTGACTTTC	CASRRERSSGANVLTF
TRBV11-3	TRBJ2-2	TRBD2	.	TGTGCCAGCAGCTTAGGACTAGCTGTCGCCGGGGAGCTGTTTTTT	CASSLGLAVAGELFF
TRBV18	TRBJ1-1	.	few	TGTGCCAGCTCACCGGGAATTGAAGCTTTCTTT	CASSPGIEAFF
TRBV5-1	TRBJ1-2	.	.	TGCGCCAGCAGCTCGACCGGTCTTAACTATGGCTACACCTTC	CASSSTGLNYGYTF
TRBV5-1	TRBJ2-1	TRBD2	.	TGCGCCAGCAGCTTGGGACTAGCACTTGAGCAGTTCTTC	CASSLGLALEQFF
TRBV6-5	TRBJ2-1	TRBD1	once	TGTGCCAGCAGTTATGGGGACAGGGGGTACAATGAGCAGTTCTTC	CASSYGDRGYNEQFF
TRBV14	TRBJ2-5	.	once	TGTGCCAGCAGCCAAGCCGTGAGAGGGGAGACCCAGTACTTC	CASSQAVRGETQYF
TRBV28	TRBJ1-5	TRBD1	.	TGTGCCAGCGCCCCCGGGACAGGGGGAATAGGCAATCAGCCCCAGCATTTT	CASAPGTGGIGNQPQHF
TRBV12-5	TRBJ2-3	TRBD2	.	TGTGCTAGTGGTTGGACTAGCGGGAGAGGATTAGATACGCAGTATTTT	CASGWTSGRGLDTQYF
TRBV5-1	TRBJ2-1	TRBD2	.	TGCGCCAGCAGCTGGGGTTGGGGTAGCGGGAGGGCCTGGGATGAGCAGTTCTTC	CASSWGWGSGRAWDEQFF
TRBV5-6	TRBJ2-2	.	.	TGTGCCAGCAGCCAACTTAGGAACACCGGGGAGCTGTTTTTT	CASSQLRNTGELFF
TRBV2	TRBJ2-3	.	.	TGTGCCAGCAGGCCGACTACCACAGATACGCAGTATTTT	CASRPTTTDTQYF
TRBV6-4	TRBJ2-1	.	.	TGTGCCAGCAGTGTCCTAGCGACAGCAAGCAATGAGCAGTTCTTC	CASSVLATASNEQFF